The 20 T cell receptor beta chains below were found in one sample sequenced in a study of T cell responses to AZD1222 COVID-19 vaccine. Using immunoSEQ multiplex PCR, the repertoire was profiled, and TCRdb retains in-frame clones only, with some absent. The sample contains about 180,000 clones, 88% of which appear only once. The sample in question was peripheral blood, obtained on day 0 of AZD1222 vaccination. The origin of the receptors is an adult in good health.

The CDR3 nucleotides read TGCGCCAGCAAGACGACAGGGCAAGAGACCCAGTACTTC. Protein product: CASKTTGQETQYF. The chain combines TRBV5-1 with TRBJ2-5; 7 nucleotides match TRBD1. This CDR3 comprises 13 residues. Trimming took 6 bases from V and 2 from J; bases not matched to a gene: 4. Germline V gene lookup returns CDR1 SGHRS and CDR2 YFSETQ. The full variable domain, rest sourced from reference TRBV5-1 and TRBJ2-5, is KAGVTQTPRYLIKTRGQQVTLSCSPISGHRSVSWYQQTPGQGLQFLFEYFSETQRNKGNFPGRFSGRQFSNSRSEMNVSTLELGDSALYLCASKTTGQETQYFGPGTRLLVL.

The genes are TRBV5-5 and TRBJ1-1, with 8 nucleotides matching TRBD1. This CDR3 is 14 amino acids long. The V gene end was trimmed by 4 bases and the J gene end by 2 bases; junction bases not matched to a gene: 4. Germline V gene data show CDR1 as SGHKS and CDR2 as YYEKEE (reference sequence). This CDR3 is CASSPGQGNTEAFF. Written as DNA, the CDR3 is TGTGCCAGCAGCCCCGGACAGGGTAACACTGAAGCTTTCTTT.

The V gene is TRBV6-5, the J gene TRBJ2-5, with D maybe TRBD2 (5 bases). V shed 5 bases and J shed 0 bases, with 10 bases lying between them. The CDR3 contains 14 residues. Germline V gene sequence: CDR1 MNHEY, CDR2 SVGAGI. The CDR3 region is CASSPGWYQETQYF. The DNA for the CDR3 is TGTGCCAGCAGTCCGGGATGGTACCAAGAGACCCAGTACTTC.

The genes are TRBV16 and TRBJ2-4, with 8 bases that match TRBD1. The germline gives CDR1 KGHSY, CDR2 FQNENV. V gave up 0 bases and J gave up 0 bases; unmatched junction bases: 7. The CDR3 covers 18 residues. CDR3 residues: CASSQSRDRIIAKNIQYF. CDR3 nucleotides: TGTGCCAGCAGCCAATCTAGGGACAGGATTATAGCCAAAAACATTCAGTACTTC.

The chain has TRBV6-2 or TRBV6-3 and TRBJ2-5, with 10 nucleotides matching TRBD2. Germline assignment: CDR1 MNHEY and CDR2 SVGEGT. This CDR3 is built from 16 residues. J gave up 2 bases and V 0 bases, and 3 bases lay outside the gene matches. As DNA, the CDR3 is TGTGCCAGCAGTTACTCCCTAGCGGGAGATCAAGAGACCCAGTACTTC. It is translated as CASSYSLAGDQETQYF.

The chain couples TRBV7-2 to TRBJ1-3; D not resolved. CDR1 SGHTA and CDR2 FQGNSA come from the germline V gene. This CDR3 has 13 residues. V shed 4 bases and J shed 6 bases, with 10 bases lying between them. The CDR3 DNA reads TGTGCCAGCAGCTCCGCGGGCTTAAACACCATATATTTT. Translating it yields CASSSAGLNTIYF.

The chain couples TRBV6-4 to TRBJ1-1; D remains ambiguous. Looked up from germline, CDR1 is MRHNA and CDR2 is SNTAGT. This CDR3 has 14 amino acids. V was cut by 6 bases and J by 3 bases, with 14 bases left in between. The CDR3 bases are TGTGCCAGCAGGGCGTCCCCTACGCACACTGAAGCTTTCTTT. This gives the protein CASRASPTHTEAFF.

Notes on this clone: This CDR3 is also generated by other DNA sequences in the sample. The rearrangement uses TRBV29-1 and TRBJ2-5; 8 bases are a match to TRBD1. The V and J ends lost 4 bases and 1 base, in that order; junction bases with no gene match: 2. There are 13 residues in the CDR3. In germline, CDR1 is SQVTM, CDR2 ANQGSEA. CDR3 DNA sequence: TGCAGCGTTGTGGGGACAGGCCAAGAGACCCAGTACTTC. Amino acid sequence: CSVVGTGQETQYF.

V usage is TRBV24-1 and J usage is TRBJ2-5; 12 positions match TRBD1. CDR3 length equals 16 residues. Trimming at V came to 4 bases and at J to 4 bases, leaving 6 bases not matched to a gene. CDR1 and CDR2 from the germline V gene are KGHDR and SFDVKD. The CDR3 nucleotides read TGTGCCACCAGTGACCCCGGGACAGGGGGCTCAGAGACCCAGTACTTC. Translated: CATSDPGTGGSETQYF.

The chain links TRBV7-6 to TRBJ1-1; D call uncertain. V lost 5 bases to trimming and J lost 0 bases, with 10 bases between them. Germline CDR1 and CDR2: SGHVS and FNYEAQ. The CDR3 runs to 14 residues. CDR3 protein: CASSPTYMNTEAFF. In DNA form, the CDR3 reads TGTGCCAGCAGCCCAACGTACATGAACACTGAAGCTTTCTTT.

CDR3 in amino acids: CASSVSGRAQYF. The CDR3, as DNA: TGTGCCAGCAGTGTTAGCGGGAGGGCCCAGTACTTC. The chain is built from TRBV12-3 or TRBV12-4 and TRBJ2-5; 11 nucleotides match TRBD2. The CDR3 is 12 residues long. With V trimmed by 5 bases and J by 9 bases, 2 bases remained unmatched.

This clone was counted ten times or more. V and J are TRBV6-4 and TRBJ2-3; TRBD1 agrees at 9 bases. CDR1 is MRHNA, CDR2 SNTAGT, per germline. V trimming: 6 bases; J trimming: 1 base; junction bases outside the gene matches: 2. CDR3 length: 14 amino acids. CDR3 in amino acids: CASSRTGGTDTQYF. The CDR3 DNA follows: TGTGCCAGCAGCCGGACAGGGGGCACAGATACGCAGTATTTT.

This chain uses TRBV6-4 with TRBJ2-2, with D unclear. V lost 2 bases and J lost 2, with 0 bases in between. CDR3 length: 12 amino acids. Germline values: CDR1 MRHNA, CDR2 SNTAGT. CDR3 bases: TGTGCCAGCAGTGACAACACCGGGGAGCTGTTTTTT. Translation: CASSDNTGELFF.

The chain joins TRBV5-6 to TRBJ2-1; 7 bases align to TRBD2. V gave up 3 bases and J gave up 0 bases; unmatched junction bases: 6. This CDR3 region has 16 residues. Germline V gives CDR1 SGHDT, CDR2 YYEEEE. The CDR3 protein is CASSYGGTNSYNEQFF. The DNA for the CDR3 is TGTGCCAGCAGCTATGGAGGGACTAACTCCTACAATGAGCAGTTCTTC.

The gene calls are TRBV19 and TRBJ2-5; no definite D call. Deletions cut 3 bases from V and 4 bases from J, with 12 bases between. CDR3 length: 14 residues. The germline V gene encodes CDR1 LNHDA and CDR2 SQIVND (reference sequence). DNA for the CDR3: TGTGCCAGTAGTATCGCGCCGGGCTCAGAGACCCAGTACTTC. Its protein product is CASSIAPGSETQYF. Supplemented by reference TRBV19 and TRBJ2-5, the full variable domain reads DGGITQSPKYLFRKEGQNVTLSCEQNLNHDAMYWYRQDPGQGLRLIYYSQIVNDFQKGDIAEGYSVSREKKESFPLTVTSAQKNPTAFYLCASSIAPGSETQYFGPGTRLLVL.

This chain uses TRBV18 with TRBJ2-3; TRBD2 aligns across 11 bases. The CDR3 has 16 amino acids. Germline V gene lookup returns CDR1 KGHSH and CDR2 LQKENI. The junction had 3 bases not matched to a gene; V was cut back by 3 bases and J by 1 base. In DNA, the CDR3 is TGTGCCAGCTCACCTGGGACTAGCGGACGCACAGATACGCAGTATTTT. It specifies CASSPGTSGRTDTQYF.

This chain joins TRBV9 and TRBJ1-1, with a possible D match to TRBD1 (5 bases). Germline CDR1 SGDLS, CDR2 YYNGEE. The CDR3 is made up of 15 amino acids. Trimming shortened V by 2 bases and J by 0 bases, and 11 bases separated the two germline ends. As DNA, the CDR3 is TGTGCCAGCAGCGTGTACGGACAAATGAACACTGAAGCTTTCTTT. This translates into CASSVYGQMNTEAFF.

This chain links TRBV27 with TRBJ2-7; D not resolved. The CDR3 extends over 13 amino acids. V lost 0 bases, J lost 6 bases, and 9 bases lay in between. Germline lookup yields CDR1 MNHEY and CDR2 SMNVEV (reference sequence). The CDR3 DNA follows: TGTGCCAGCAGTTTATCGATCAGTAGCGAGCAGTACTTC. The encoded protein is CASSLSISSEQYF.

The chain's CDR3 is CASSLAPGVAGNTIYF. CDR3 coding DNA: TGTGCCAGCAGCTTAGCGCCGGGGGTAGCTGGAAACACCATATATTTT. The genes are TRBV7-2 and TRBJ1-3, with D possibly TRBD1 on 5 matching bases. V was cut by 0 bases and J by 2 bases, with 11 bases left in between. Germline CDR1 SGHTA, CDR2 FQGNSA. The CDR3 is made up of 16 amino acids.

The genes are TRBV5-8 and TRBJ2-2; 7 bases are a match to TRBD1. Germline V gene sequence: CDR1 SGHTS, CDR2 YDEGEE. Trimming cost V 0 bases and J 4 bases; bases outside gene matches: 15. This CDR3 has 19 amino acids. The CDR3 protein is CASSLVHPGTEASTGELFF. The CDR3 region has the DNA TGTGCCAGCAGCTTGGTTCATCCCGGGACAGAGGCTTCCACCGGGGAGCTGTTTTTT.